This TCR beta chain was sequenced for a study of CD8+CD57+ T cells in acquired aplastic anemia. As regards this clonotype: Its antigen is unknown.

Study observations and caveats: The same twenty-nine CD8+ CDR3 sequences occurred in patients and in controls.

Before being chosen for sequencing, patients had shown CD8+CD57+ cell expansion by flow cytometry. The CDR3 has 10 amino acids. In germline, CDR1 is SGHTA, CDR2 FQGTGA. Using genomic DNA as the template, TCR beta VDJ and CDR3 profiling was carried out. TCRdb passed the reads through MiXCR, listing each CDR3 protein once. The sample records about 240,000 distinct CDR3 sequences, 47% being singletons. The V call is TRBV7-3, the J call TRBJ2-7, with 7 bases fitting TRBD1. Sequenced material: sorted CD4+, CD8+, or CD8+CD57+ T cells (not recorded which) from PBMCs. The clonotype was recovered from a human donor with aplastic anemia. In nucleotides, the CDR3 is TGTGCCAGCGGTCCCGACAGGGTTGAAGTC. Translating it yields CASGPDRVEV.